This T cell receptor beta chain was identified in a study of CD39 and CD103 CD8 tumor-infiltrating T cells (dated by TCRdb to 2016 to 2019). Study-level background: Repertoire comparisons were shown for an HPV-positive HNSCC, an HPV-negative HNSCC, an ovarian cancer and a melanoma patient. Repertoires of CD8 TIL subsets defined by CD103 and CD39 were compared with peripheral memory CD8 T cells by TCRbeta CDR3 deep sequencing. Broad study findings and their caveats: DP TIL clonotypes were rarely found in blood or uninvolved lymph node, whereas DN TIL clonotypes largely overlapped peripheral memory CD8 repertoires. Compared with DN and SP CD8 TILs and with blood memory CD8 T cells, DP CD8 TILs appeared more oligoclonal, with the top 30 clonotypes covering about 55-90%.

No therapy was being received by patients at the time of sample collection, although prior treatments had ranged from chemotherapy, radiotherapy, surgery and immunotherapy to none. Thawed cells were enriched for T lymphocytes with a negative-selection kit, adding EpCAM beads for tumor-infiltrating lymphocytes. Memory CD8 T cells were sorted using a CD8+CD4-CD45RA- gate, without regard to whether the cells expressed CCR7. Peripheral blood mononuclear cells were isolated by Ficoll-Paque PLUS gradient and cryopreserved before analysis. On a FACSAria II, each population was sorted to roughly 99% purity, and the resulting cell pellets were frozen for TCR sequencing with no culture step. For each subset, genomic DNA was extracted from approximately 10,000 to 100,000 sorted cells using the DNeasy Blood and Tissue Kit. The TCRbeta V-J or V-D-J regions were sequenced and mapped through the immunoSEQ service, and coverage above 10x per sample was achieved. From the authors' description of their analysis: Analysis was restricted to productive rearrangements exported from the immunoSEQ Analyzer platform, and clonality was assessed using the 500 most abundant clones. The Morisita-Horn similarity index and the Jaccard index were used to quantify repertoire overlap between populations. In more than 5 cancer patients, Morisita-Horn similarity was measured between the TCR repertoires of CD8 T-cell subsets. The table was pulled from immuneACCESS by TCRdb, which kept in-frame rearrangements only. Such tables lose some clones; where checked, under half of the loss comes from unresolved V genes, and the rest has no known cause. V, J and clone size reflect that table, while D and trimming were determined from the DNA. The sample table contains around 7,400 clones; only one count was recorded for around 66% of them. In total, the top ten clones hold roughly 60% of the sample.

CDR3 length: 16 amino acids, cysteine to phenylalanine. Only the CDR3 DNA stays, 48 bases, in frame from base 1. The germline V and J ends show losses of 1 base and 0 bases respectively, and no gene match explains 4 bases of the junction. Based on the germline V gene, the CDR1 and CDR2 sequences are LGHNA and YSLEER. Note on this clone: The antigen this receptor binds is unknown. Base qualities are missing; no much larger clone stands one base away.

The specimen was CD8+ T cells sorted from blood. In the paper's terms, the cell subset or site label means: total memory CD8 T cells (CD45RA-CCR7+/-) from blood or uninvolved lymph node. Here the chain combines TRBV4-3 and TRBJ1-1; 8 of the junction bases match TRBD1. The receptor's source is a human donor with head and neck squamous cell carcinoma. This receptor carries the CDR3 CASSQGTGPMNTEAFF. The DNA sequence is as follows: TGCGCCAGCAGCCAAGGGACAGGGCCTATGAACACTGAAGCTTTCTTT.